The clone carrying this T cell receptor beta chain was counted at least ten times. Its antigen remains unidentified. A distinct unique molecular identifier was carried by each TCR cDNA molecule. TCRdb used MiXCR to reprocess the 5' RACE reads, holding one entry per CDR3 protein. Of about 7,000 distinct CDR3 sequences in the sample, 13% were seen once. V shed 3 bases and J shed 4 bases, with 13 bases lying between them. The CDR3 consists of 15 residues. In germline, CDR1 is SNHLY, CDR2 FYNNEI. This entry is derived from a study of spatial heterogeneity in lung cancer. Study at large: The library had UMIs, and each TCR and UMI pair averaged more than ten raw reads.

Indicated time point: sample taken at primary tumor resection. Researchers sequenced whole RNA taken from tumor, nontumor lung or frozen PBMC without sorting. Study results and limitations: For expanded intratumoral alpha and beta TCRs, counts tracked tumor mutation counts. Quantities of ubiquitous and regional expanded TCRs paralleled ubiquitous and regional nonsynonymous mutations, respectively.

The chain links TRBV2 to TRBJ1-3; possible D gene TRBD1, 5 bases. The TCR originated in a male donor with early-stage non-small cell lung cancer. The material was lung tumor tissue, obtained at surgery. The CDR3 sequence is CASSDKGSGGNTIYF. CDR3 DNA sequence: TGTGCCAGCAGTGACAAGGGGTCCGGAGGAAACACCATATATTTT.